This TCR beta chain appears in the sequencing data of a study of human CD8 memory T cell subsets. Sequencing libraries of TCR beta were made by UMI-labeled 5' RACE. In the source study's methods: Within each TCR beta library, functional CDR3 beta clonotypes numbered between roughly 3,000 and 20,000. TCRdb re-called the 5' RACE reads and shows each CDR3 protein once, DNA omitted. These V and J calls are TCRdb output, not the study's own analysis. The sample holds 5,000 to 8,000 distinct CDR3 sequences. Progenitor exhausted-like CD8+ memory cells (TPEX) were CCR7+ PD-1+ TIGIT+. The PBMC originated from buffy coats obtained from healthy donors. The receptor was derived from a human donor in good health. Sequencing used CD8+ T cells from PBMCs.

CDR3 loop: CASSHLTLARPNTDTQYF. The chain couples TRBV3-1 to TRBJ2-3; TCRdb's D gene call, TRBD2, goes unchecked for lack of DNA. Looked up from germline, CDR1 is LGHDT and CDR2 is YNNKEL (reference sequence). This CDR3 has 18 residues.